This T cell receptor (beta chain) was identified in a study of T cell clones after liver transplantation. Study-level background: In this trial, immunosuppression withdrawal was attempted within 2 years of liver transplant. Study-wide results and caveats: In two subjects, few donor cells limited the measurable donor-reactive repertoire.

J gave up 1 base and V 0 bases, and 8 bases lay outside the gene matches. This CDR3 contains 18 residues. Per the germline V gene, CDR1 is SGHVS and CDR2 is FQNEAQ. Thawed unstimulated PBMCs were FACS-sorted by CD3, CD4 and CD8 into two populations. As for this clone: Its matching antigen is unknown.

Sequenced by immunoSEQ multiplex PCR; TCRdb stores in-frame clones only, minus some. This table holds around 100,000 clones, about 88% found once. This chain joins TRBV7-8 and TRBJ1-1, with TRBD1 identical over 10 bases. The origin of this receptor is a human patient who received a liver transplant. A subset of T cells may come from the graft donor. The sequenced sample was CD4+ T cells from blood, obtained 45 to 50 months after liver transplant. The CDR3 DNA is TGTGCCAGCAGCTTAGCGGGACAGGGGATTGGAGGGAACACTGAAGCTTTCTTT. Amino acids: CASSLAGQGIGGNTEAFF. The entire variable domain, with the rest obtained from reference TRBV7-8 and TRBJ1-1, is as follows: GAGVSQSPRYKVAKRGQDVALRCDPISGHVSLFWYQQALGQGPEFLTYFQNEAQLDKSGLPSDRFFAERPEGSVSTLKIQRTQQEDSAVYLCASSLAGQGIGGNTEAFFGQGTRLTVV.